This TCR beta chain was identified in a study of blood T cells in healthy people across ages (dated by TCRdb to 2015 to 2017). Describing the broader study: Template switching captured roughly one uniquely barcoded TCR beta cDNA molecule per two T cells in model experiments. Age-related changes in TCR beta repertoire diversity were measured in the study by deep sequencing normalized with unique cDNA molecular identifiers. Donors were grouped into four age groups: young (average approximately 15 years), middle-aged (roughly 37), aged (around 60) and long-lived (just over 80). To avoid experimental bias, donors of different ages were randomly spread across the sequencing lanes. Using the same blood draw, the study looked at two additional independent replicas of 1 million unique cDNA reads for two donors, one aged 18 to 30 and the other aged 80 or older.

From its cysteine to its phenylalanine, the CDR3 spans 14 amino acids. Kept here is only the CDR3 DNA, which spans 42 bases and is read in frame from base 1. The junction carries 9 bases between V and J, which are trimmed by 2 bases and 1 base respectively. The germline V gene yields SGHTA for CDR1 and FQGNSA for CDR2. Systemically healthy Caucasian individuals from Russia, 39 in total and aged about 6 to 100 years, were included as donors. Each donor gave approximately 9.3 milliliters of peripheral blood, collected into EDTA-treated Vacutainer tubes. Ficoll-Paque density-gradient centrifugation was used to isolate PBMCs, with at least 6 million per sample. Trizol reagent was used to extract total RNA from PBMCs, with at least 5.5 micrograms per sample. For every donor, an aliquot of PBMCs went through flow cytometry to measure the percentages of naive CD45RAhigh/CD27high T cells. Points on this clonotype: The antigen this receptor binds is unknown. No qualities accompany the bases; no much larger clone lies one base away.

The library was made by 5' RACE. The run used an Illumina HiSeq 2500. The second PCR ran for about 7 to 11 cycles and used a J-beta primer mix along with a sample-barcoded 5' primer. A template-switch 5' adaptor carrying 12 random nucleotides introduced a unique molecular identifier onto each TCR beta cDNA molecule. Each sample yielded at least 2.5 million CDR3-containing paired-end reads. First-strand cDNA was synthesized from all RNA with the Mint cDNA synthesis kit, primed by a TRBC-specific oligonucleotide. Following uracil-DNA glycosylase treatment, a first 18-cycle PCR with universal primers M1SS and BC2_uni_R was performed on all cDNA. Per the original workflow: For normalization, 1 million high-quality reads were randomly selected from each sample, with every read carrying a distinct molecular identifier. Instead of being binned into consensus sequences, reads that shared molecular identifiers were thrown out. MiTCR, with a Q25 quality threshold and the strictest error-elimination algorithm, was used for CDR3 identification, clonotype clustering and error correction. A nonparametric unseen species model using Euler transformation provided a lower-bound estimate of total TCR beta diversity. In-frame beta chains were kept once TCRdb had trimmed the public reads at Q25 with fastp and called clones with MiXCR. Records with the same CDR3 protein are collapsed into one entry carrying the most frequent genes and DNA. For this entry, the V and J calls and clone size follow TCRdb and not the study's own pipeline. The sample data list about 1.4 million distinct CDR3 sequences, and approximately 59% of these were observed just once. The top ten hold more than 6% of the sample.

General conclusions and limits of the study: Observed TCR beta diversity per million T cells fell roughly linearly with age, and a significant reduction was already apparent by age approximately 40. Because profiling used bulk unsorted PBMCs, naive and antigen-experienced compartments could not be compared conclusively. Compared with the aged group, the long-lived group had more naive CD4+ T cells, fewer expanded clones and increased TCR diversity, a pattern suggesting age selection. Estimates of total diversity from one million sequenced T cells were regarded as lower bounds and underestimates. Because donor CMV infection status was unknown, age-related changes in expanded clonotypes were potentially confounded. Observed TCR beta diversity correlated strongly with the percentage of naive T cells measured by flow cytometry.

The specimen was blood. The rearranged chain carries TRBV7-2 and TRBJ2-7; the D segment is perhaps TRBD1 or TRBD2, each sharing 5 matched bases. The clonotype was recovered from a man between 18 and 29 years old in good health. The CDR3 corresponds to CASSLMGVSYEQYF. The nucleotides read TGTGCCAGCAGCTTAATGGGGGTTTCCTACGAGCAGTACTTC.